This record concerns one T cell receptor beta chain sequence. The entry originates in a study of shared clonotypes between healthy human individuals. The CDR3 runs 13 residues. V was pared by 7 bases and J by 0 bases, with 9 bases between. The germline V gene encodes CDR1 SQVTM and CDR2 ANQGSEA. Naive CD8 isolation took CD45RO-negative cells positively selected for CCR7 and excluded terminally differentiated effector memory CD45RA+ cells. Measured with immunoSEQ multiplex PCR; TCRdb has only the in-frame clones, and not every one. The top ten hold 1.2% of the sample, which has nearly 2 million clones, about 94% seen once.

The receptor was derived from a man aged 18 to 30 in good health. The chain has TRBV29-1 and TRBJ2-2, with D perhaps being TRBD1 or TRBD2 (5 bases each). Sequencing input: naive CD8+ T cells sorted from blood. DNA of the CDR3: TGCAGCGCCGAGGGGTCGAACACCGGGGAGCTGTTTTTT. This gives the protein CSAEGSNTGELFF.